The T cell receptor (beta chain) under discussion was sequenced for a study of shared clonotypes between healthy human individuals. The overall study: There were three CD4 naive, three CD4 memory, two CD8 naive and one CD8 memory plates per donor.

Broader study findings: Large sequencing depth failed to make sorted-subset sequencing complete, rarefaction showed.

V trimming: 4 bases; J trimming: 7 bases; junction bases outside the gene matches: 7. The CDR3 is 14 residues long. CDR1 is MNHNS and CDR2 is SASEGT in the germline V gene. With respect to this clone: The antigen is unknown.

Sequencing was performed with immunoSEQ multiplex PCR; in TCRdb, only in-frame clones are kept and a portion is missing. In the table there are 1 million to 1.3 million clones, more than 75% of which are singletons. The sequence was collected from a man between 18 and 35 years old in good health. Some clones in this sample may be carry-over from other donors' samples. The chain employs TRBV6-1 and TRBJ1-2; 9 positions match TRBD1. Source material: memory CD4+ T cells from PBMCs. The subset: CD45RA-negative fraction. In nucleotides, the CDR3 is TGTGCCAGCAGTGTCGAACAGGGGGCGGCTGGCTACACCTTC. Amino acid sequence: CASSVEQGAAGYTF.